This T cell receptor beta chain was captured by sequencing in a study of shared clonotypes between healthy human individuals. Study-level information: Two women and a few men aged 18 to 49 made up the donors.

Unsorted samples drew genomic DNA from approximately 90 million PBMCs. A single count supports this clone. What it binds is unknown. The sample holds other DNA sequences that translate to the same CDR3. Deep-level settings were used for running the assay. Measured with immunoSEQ multiplex PCR; TCRdb has only the in-frame clones, and not every one. This repertoire shows about 500,000 clones, roughly three quarters found once; its top ten account for approximately 12%. Study observations and caveats: The genetic and exposure-history diversity represented was limited by few donors.

Losses at the gene ends were 3 bases for V and 3 bases for J; bases not matched to a gene: 15. The CDR3 loop spans 18 amino acids. CDR1 and CDR2 from the germline V gene are MGHRA and YSYEKL. This sequence was found in a woman aged 40 to 50 in good health. Some clones in this sample may be carry-over from other donors' samples. Sequences were obtained from PBMCs. The chain carries TRBV4-1 and TRBJ1-2; 8 nucleotides align to TRBD1. The CDR3, as DNA: TGCGCCAGCAGCCAGGACAAGAGGGACAGGCGGGGGTACTATGGCTACACCTTC. Encoded protein: CASSQDKRDRRGYYGYTF.